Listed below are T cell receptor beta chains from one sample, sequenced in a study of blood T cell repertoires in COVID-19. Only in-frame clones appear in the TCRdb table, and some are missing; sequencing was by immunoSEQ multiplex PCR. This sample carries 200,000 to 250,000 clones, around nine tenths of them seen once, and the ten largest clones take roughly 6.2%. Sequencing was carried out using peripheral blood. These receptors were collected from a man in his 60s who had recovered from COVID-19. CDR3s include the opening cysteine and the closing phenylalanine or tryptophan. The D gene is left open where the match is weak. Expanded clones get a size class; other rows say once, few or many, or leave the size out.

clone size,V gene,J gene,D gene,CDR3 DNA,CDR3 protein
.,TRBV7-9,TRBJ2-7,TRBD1,TGTGCCAGCAGCCGGTGGACAGGGACGCCCTACGAGCAGTACTTC,CASSRWTGTPYEQYF
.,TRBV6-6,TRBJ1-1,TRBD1,TGTGCCAGCACCAGTGGACAGGGGGATCTTGAAGCTTTCTTT,CASTSGQGDLEAFF
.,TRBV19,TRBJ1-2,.,TGTGCCAGTAGTATAAGCGGGTCGGCGGGTGGCTACACCTTC,CASSISGSAGGYTF
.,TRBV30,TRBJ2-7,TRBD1,TGTGCCTGGAGTGAGCACCGGACAGGGGCCCCCTACGAGCAGTACTTC,CAWSEHRTGAPYEQYF
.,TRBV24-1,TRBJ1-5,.,TGTGCCACCAGTGACCCCACAGGGAACCAGCCCCAGCATTTT,CATSDPTGNQPQHF
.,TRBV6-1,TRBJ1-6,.,TGTGCCAGCAGTGAAATGGGACAACTTAATTCACCCCTCCACTTT,CASSEMGQLNSPLHF
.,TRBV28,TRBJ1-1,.,TGTGCCAGCCGCGAACGGCAGGCGATGAACACTGAAGCTTTCTTT,CASRERQAMNTEAFF
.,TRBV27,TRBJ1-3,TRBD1,TGTGCCAGCAGTGCCCGGACAGGGCGGACTGGAAACACCATATATTTT,CASSARTGRTGNTIYF
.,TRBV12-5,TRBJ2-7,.,TGTGCTAGTGGTCGTGACAGTAACTACGAGCAGTACTTC,CASGRDSNYEQYF
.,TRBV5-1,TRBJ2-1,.,TGCGCCAGCAGCTCTCTTTGGCATGAGCAGTTCTTC,CASSSLWHEQFF
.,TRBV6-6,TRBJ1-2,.,TGTGCCAGCAGAGCAGGGTCGCTTGTGGATGGCTACACCTTC,CASRAGSLVDGYTF
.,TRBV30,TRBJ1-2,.,TGTGCCTGGAGTGCTCCTCCTGGCTACACCTTC,CAWSAPPGYTF
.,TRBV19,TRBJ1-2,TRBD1,TGTGCCAGTAGCCTGGACAGGGGGCGAGATGGCTACACCTTC,CASSLDRGRDGYTF
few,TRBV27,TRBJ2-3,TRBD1,TGTGCCAGCAGTTACCGGGACAGGGTCCCAGATACGCAGTATTTT,CASSYRDRVPDTQYF
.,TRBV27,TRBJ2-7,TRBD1,TGTGCCAGCAGGACAGGGAGAGGCGAGCAGTACTTC,CASRTGRGEQYF
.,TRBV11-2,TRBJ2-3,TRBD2,TGTGCCAGCAGCCCACGAGCGGGGGGAGGGACAGATACGCAGTATTTT,CASSPRAGGGTDTQYF
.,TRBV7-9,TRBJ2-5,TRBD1,TGTGCCAGCAGCTTTCCGGGACAGGGTGGTCAAGAGACCCAGTACTTC,CASSFPGQGGQETQYF
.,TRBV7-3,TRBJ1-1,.,TGTGCCAGCAGCCAGGGAATGAACACTGAAGCTTTCTTT,CASSQGMNTEAFF
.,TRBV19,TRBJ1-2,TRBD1,TGTGCCAGTAAAGGGACAGGTGCCCCCGGCGTATATGGCTACACCTTC,CASKGTGAPGVYGYTF
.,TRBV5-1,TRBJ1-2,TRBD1,TGCGCCAGCAGCCCGGACAGGGGTTATGGCTACACCTTC,CASSPDRGYGYTF
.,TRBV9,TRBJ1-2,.,TGTGCCAGCAGCCCAGGAGGCGATGGCTACACCTTC,CASSPGGDGYTF
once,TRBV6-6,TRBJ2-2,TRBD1,TGTGCCAGCAGTCCTAGGACAGGGGTTCCCGGGGAGCTGTTTTTT,CASSPRTGVPGELFF
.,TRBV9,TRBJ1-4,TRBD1,TGTGCCAGCAGCGTCTTATCAGGGGGCAACGAAAAACTGTTTTTT,CASSVLSGGNEKLFF
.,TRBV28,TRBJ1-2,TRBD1,TGTGCCAGCAGTTTGGCGCAGGGGGCGAGCCGGGGCGGCTACACCTTC,CASSLAQGASRGGYTF
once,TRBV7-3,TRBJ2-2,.,TGTGCCAGCAGCTTAACGGGGCAGGGAATCTCGAACACCGGGGAGCTGTTTTTT,CASSLTGQGISNTGELFF
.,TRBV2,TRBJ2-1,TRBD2,TGTGCCAGCAGAACATGGACTAGCGGGTTTTACAATGAGCAGTTCTTC,CASRTWTSGFYNEQFF
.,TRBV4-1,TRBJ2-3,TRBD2,TGCGCCAGCAGCTCCGGGACTAGCGGGGCAGATACGCAGTATTTT,CASSSGTSGADTQYF
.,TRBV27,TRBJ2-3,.,TGTGCCAGCAGGGGGGGTAGCGTAGATACGCAGTATTTT,CASRGGSVDTQYF
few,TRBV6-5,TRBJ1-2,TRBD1,TGTGCCAGCTCGGACAGGAGCTACACCTTC,CASSDRSYTF
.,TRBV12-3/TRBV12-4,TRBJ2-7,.,TGTGCCAGCAGTTTTAATAATCCGGGCGAGCAGTACTTC,CASSFNNPGEQYF
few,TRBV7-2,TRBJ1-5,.,TGTGCCAGCAGCTTAATAGGGGTACAGCCCCAGCATTTT,CASSLIGVQPQHF
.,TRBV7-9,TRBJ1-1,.,TGTGCCAGCAGCTTAGCGGCAGGGAACACTGAAGCTTTCTTT,CASSLAAGNTEAFF
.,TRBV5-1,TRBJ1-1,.,TGCGCCAGCAGCTCAGAATATGAAGCTTTCTTT,CASSSEYEAFF
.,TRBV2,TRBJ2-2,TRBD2,TGTGCCAGCAGACCCTCTCTAGCGGGAGGGAACACCGGGGAGCTGTTTTTT,CASRPSLAGGNTGELFF
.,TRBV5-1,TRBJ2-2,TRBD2,TGCGCCAGCAGGTTGGCGGGACTAGCGCCCGGGGAGCTGTTTTTT,CASRLAGLAPGELFF
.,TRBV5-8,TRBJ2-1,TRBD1,TGTGCCAGCAGCTTGGCCTTCGGGGACAGGACCTACAATGAGCAGTTCTTC,CASSLAFGDRTYNEQFF
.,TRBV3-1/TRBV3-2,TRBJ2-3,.,TGTGCCAGCAGCCTGTATGGCCTCGGCACAGATACGCAGTATTTT,CASSLYGLGTDTQYF
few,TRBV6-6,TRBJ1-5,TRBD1,TGTGCCAGCAGCCTTCGACAGGGGAGCAATCAGCCCCAGCATTTT,CASSLRQGSNQPQHF
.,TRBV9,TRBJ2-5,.,.,CASSVGPGSGGEETQYF
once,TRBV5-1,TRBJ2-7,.,TGCGCCAGCAGCTTGGCCACGACAGAGTACCAGTACTTC,CASSLATTEYQYF
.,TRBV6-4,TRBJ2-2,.,TGTGCCAGCAGTCTTGGGAGCGACACCGGGGAGCTGTTTTTT,CASSLGSDTGELFF
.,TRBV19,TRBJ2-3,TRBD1,TGTGCCAGTAAAAAGGGACAGGCTAGCACAGATACGCAGTATTTT,CASKKGQASTDTQYF
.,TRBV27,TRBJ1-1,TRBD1,TGTGCCAGCAGTCCTAGACAGGGCTCCACTGAAGCTTTCTTT,CASSPRQGSTEAFF
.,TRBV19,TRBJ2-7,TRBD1,TGTGCCAGTACCCCGACAGGGAGCTCCTACGAGCAGTACTTC,CASTPTGSSYEQYF
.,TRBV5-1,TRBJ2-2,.,TGCGCCAGCAGCTTGGCTTGGGCCCGAGACGGGGAGCTGTTTTTT,CASSLAWARDGELFF
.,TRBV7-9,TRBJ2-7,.,TGTGCCAGCAGCTTAGCGACACTCAGGGATTACGAGCAGTACTTC,CASSLATLRDYEQYF
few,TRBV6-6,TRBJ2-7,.,TGTGCCAGCAGCAATCAATACGAGCAGTACTTC,CASSNQYEQYF
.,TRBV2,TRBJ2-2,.,TGTGCCAGCAGTGAACCGAGTCGGACCGGGGAGCTGTTTTTT,CASSEPSRTGELFF
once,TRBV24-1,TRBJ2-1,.,TGTGCCACCAGTGATTTGCCTAGCGCGAGCTCCTACAATGAGCAGTTCTTC,CATSDLPSASSYNEQFF
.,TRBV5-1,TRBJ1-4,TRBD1,TGCGCCAGCACCTTCGGGACAGGGGTCGAAAAACTGTTTTTT,CASTFGTGVEKLFF
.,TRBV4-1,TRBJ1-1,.,TGCGCCAGCAGCCTGGGGGAGGTGAACACTGAAGCTTTCTTT,CASSLGEVNTEAFF
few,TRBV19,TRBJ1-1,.,TGTGCCAGTAGTATAGGAGGCCAGAACACTGAAGCTTTCTTT,CASSIGGQNTEAFF